This T cell receptor (beta chain) appears in the sequencing data of a study of technical replicates of blood from a few donors. Measured with immunoSEQ multiplex PCR; TCRdb has only the in-frame clones, and not every one. The sample comprises approximately 81,000 clones, about 81% of which are singletons, and about 4% rests with the top ten. The source of this sequence is a human donor in good health. Some clones in this sample may be carry-over from other donors' samples. What was sequenced was PBMCs.

For the CDR3, the DNA is TGCAGCGCCCGGGACAGTCGGGGTTCACCCCTCCACTTT. This sequence encodes CSARDSRGSPLHF. The rearrangement joins TRBV29-1 to TRBJ1-6; 7 bases fit TRBD1. This CDR3 has 13 amino acids. The germline V gene encodes CDR1 SQVTM and CDR2 ANQGSEA. Trimming removed 7 bases from V and 9 bases from J; junction bases left unmatched: 9.